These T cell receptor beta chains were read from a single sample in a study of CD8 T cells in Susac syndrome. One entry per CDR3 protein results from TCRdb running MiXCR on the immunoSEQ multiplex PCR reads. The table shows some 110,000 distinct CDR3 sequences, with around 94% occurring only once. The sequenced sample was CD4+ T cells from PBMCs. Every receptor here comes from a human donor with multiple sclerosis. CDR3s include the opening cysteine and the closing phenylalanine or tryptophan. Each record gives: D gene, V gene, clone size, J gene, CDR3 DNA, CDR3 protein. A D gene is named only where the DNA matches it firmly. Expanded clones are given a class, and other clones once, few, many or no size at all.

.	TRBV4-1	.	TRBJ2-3	TGCGCCAGCAGCCAAGGATTGGGGAGCACAGATACGCAGTATTTT	CASSQGLGSTDTQYF
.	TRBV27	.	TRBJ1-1	TGTGCCAGCAGGGGCGCGGGAACCTTAGAAGCTTTCTTT	CASRGAGTLEAFF
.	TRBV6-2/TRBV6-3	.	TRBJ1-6	TGTGCCAGCAGTCACGCCTACGATAGACGGACTTCACCCCTCCACTTT	CASSHAYDRRTSPLHF
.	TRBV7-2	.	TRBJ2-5	TGTGCCAGCAGCTCCCCCACCTCCCCGGAGACCCAGTACTTC	CASSSPTSPETQYF
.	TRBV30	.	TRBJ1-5	TGTGCCTGGAGTCGAGGGGTACAGATCGATCAGCCCCAGCATTTT	CAWSRGVQIDQPQHF
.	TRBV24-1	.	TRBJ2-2	TGTGCCACCAGCAGGGACATAACCGGGGAGCTGTTTTTT	CATSRDITGELFF
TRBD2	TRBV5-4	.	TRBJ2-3	TGTGCCAGCAGCCCGGGGGGGCCAAGATCCACAGATACGCAGTATTTT	CASSPGGPRSTDTQYF
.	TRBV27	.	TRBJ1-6	TGTGCCAGCAGCAACAGAAATTCACCCCTCCACTTT	CASSNRNSPLHF
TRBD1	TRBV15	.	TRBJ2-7	TGTGCCACCAGCAGAGAAGCAGGGGGCTCATTGACCTACGAGCAGTACTTC	CATSREAGGSLTYEQYF
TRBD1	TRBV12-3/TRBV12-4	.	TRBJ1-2	TGTGCCAGCAGTTTGACAGGGTCGGGATATGGCTACACCTTC	CASSLTGSGYGYTF
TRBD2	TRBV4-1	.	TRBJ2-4	TGCGCCAGCAGCCATTCAATACTGCGCCTGACTAGCGGGGGGGCCTCGGCCAAAAACATTCAGTACTTC	CASSHSILRLTSGGASAKNIQYF
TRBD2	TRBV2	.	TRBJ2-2	TGTGCCAGCAGGTCGGGGGGAGGGTTCACCGGGGAGCTGTTTTTT	CASRSGGGFTGELFF
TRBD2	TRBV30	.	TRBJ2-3	TGTGCCTGGAGTACGGGAGGGCAGAGCACAGATACGCAGTATTTT	CAWSTGGQSTDTQYF
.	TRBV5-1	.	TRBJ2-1	TGCGCCAGCAGCTTGGAACTAAACTCCTACAATGAGCAGTTCTTC	CASSLELNSYNEQFF
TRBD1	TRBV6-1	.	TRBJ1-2	TGTGCCAGCAGTCCGTTACAGGGGGCAGGAGTAGAGGGCTACACCTTC	CASSPLQGAGVEGYTF
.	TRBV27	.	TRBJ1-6	TGTGCCAGCACCCAGGGGCAGAGATCACCCCTCCACTTT	CASTQGQRSPLHF
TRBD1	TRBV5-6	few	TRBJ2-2	TGTGCCAGCAGCTCACAGGGGAAGTACACCGGGGAGCTGTTTTTT	CASSSQGKYTGELFF
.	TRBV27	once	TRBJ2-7	TGTGCCAGCTTTACAATTAGGACAGTTCCCTACGAGCAGTACTTC	CASFTIRTVPYEQYF
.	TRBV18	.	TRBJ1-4	TGTGCCAGCTCACCTGAGACAAGAGCAACTAATGAAAAACTGTTTTTT	CASSPETRATNEKLFF
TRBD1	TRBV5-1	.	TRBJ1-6	TGCGCCAGCAGCTTGGAATCCGCAGGGGGAAGATCACCCCTCCACTTT	CASSLESAGGRSPLHF
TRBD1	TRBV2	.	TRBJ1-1	TGTGCCAGCAGGGAACGCGGGACAGGGGCGATGAACACTGAAGCTTTCTTT	CASRERGTGAMNTEAFF
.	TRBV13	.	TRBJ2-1	TGTGCCAGCAGCCCGGATATCCCCAATGAGCAGTTCTTC	CASSPDIPNEQFF
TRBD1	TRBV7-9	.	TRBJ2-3	TGTGCCAGCAGCTCGACAGGGGTATTCGATACGCAGTATTTT	CASSSTGVFDTQYF